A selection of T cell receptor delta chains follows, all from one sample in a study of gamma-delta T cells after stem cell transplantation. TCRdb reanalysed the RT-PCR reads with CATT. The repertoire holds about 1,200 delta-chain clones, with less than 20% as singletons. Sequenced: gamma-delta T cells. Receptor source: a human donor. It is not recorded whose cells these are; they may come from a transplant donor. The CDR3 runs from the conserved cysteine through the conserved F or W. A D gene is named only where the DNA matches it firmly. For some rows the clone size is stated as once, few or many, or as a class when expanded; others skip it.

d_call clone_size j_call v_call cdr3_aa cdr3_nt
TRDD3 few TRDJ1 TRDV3 CASSRRHFPYWGIRGTDKLIF TGTGCCTCCAGCAGGCGTCACTTCCCCTACTGGGGGATCCGAGGTACCGATAAACTCATCTTT
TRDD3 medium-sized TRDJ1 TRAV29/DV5 CAASVGTRTGGSPFPTDKLIF TGTGCAGCAAGCGTGGGGACCCGTACTGGGGGGTCACCATTTCCTACCGATAAACTCATCTTT
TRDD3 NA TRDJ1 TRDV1 CALGELLITGGYAYPPYTDKLIF TGTGCTCTTGGGGAACTTCTTATTACTGGGGGATACGCGTATCCACCGTACACCGATAAACTCATCTTT
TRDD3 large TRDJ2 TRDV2 CACDTVLGDPPQLFF TGTGCCTGTGACACCGTACTGGGGGATCCCCCACAACTCTTCTTT
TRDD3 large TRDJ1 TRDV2 CACDSLGDYTDKLIF TGTGCCTGTGACAGCCTGGGGGATTACACCGATAAACTCATCTTT
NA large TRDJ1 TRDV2 CACDTVGAPGAQLIF TGTGCCTGTGACACCGTGGGGGCGCCCGGGGCACAACTCATCTTT
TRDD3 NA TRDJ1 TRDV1 CALGANQLSVLGESDKLIF TGTGCTCTTGGGGCAAACCAACTGTCTGTACTGGGGGAAAGCGATAAACTCATCTTT
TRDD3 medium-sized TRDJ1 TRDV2 CACDTIQTGGTLYTDKLIF TGTGCCTGTGACACCATTCAGACTGGGGGAACACTGTACACCGATAAACTCATCTTT
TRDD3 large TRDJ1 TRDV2 CACDTLGYRPDKLIF TGTGCCTGTGACACGTTGGGATACCGCCCCGATAAACTCATCTTT
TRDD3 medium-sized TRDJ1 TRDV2 CACDQSDVLGDIRRTDKLIF TGTGCCTGTGACCAGTCGGATGTACTGGGGGATATTAGGAGGACCGATAAACTCATCTTT
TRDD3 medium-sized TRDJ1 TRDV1 CALGEGRSGGPDKLIF TGTGCTCTTGGGGAAGGGAGATCTGGGGGGCCCGATAAACTCATCTTT